This record looks at one T cell receptor (beta chain) sequence and its context. These data belong to a study of control samples from healthy donors and cancer patients. Sequenced by immunoSEQ multiplex PCR; TCRdb stores in-frame clones only, minus some. The sample has about 170,000 clones, 80% to 95% seen once. Trimming took 11 bases from V and 9 from J; bases not matched to a gene: 21. The germline gives CDR1 SEHNR, CDR2 FQNEAQ (reference sequence). The CDR3 contains 15 residues. The TCR sequence derives from an older woman in good health. Sample: blood. The J gene is TRBJ2-5, the V gene TRBV7-9; 7 bases align to TRBD1. The CDR3 nucleotides are TGTGCCGCTGCCCCGGGACAGCGTGCCTGGGCGGCCCAGTACTTC. This codes for CAAAPGQRAWAAQYF.